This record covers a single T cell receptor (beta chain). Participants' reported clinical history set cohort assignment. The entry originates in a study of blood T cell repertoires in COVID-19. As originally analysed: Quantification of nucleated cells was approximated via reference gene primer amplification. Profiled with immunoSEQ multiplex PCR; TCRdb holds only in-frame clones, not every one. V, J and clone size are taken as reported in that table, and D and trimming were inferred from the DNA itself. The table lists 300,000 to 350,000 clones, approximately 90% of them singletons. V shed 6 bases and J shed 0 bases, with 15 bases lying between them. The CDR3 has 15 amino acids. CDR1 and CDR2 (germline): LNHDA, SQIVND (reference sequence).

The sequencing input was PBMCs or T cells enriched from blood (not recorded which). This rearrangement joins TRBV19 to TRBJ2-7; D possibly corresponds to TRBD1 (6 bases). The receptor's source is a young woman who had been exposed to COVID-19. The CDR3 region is CASSLLGQPSYEQYF. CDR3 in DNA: TGTGCCAGTAGCCTCTTGGGACAACCCTCCTACGAGCAGTACTTC. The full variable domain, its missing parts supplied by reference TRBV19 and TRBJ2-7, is DGGITQSPKYLFRKEGQNVTLSCEQNLNHDAMYWYRQDPGQGLRLIYYSQIVNDFQKGDIAEGYSVSREKKESFPLTVTSAQKNPTAFYLCASSLLGQPSYEQYFGPGTRLTVT.